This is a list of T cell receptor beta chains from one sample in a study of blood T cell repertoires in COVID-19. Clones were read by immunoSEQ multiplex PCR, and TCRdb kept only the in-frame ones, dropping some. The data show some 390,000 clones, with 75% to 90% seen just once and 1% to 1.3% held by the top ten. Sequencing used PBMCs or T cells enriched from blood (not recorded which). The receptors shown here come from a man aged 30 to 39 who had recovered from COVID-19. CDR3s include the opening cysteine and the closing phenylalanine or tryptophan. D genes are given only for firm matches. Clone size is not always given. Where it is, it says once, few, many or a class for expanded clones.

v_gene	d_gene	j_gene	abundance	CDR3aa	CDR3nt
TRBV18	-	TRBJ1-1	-	CASSPMNTEAFF	TGTGCCAGCTCACCTATGAACACTGAAGCTTTCTTT
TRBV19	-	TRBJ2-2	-	CASSISGVNTGELFF	TGTGCCAGTAGTATCTCCGGGGTAAACACCGGGGAGCTGTTTTTT
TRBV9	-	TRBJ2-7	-	CASSTYEGAYEQYF	TGTGCCAGCAGTACGTACGAGGGGGCCTACGAGCAGTACTTC
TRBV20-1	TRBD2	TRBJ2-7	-	CSASRLLAGVREQYF	TGCAGTGCTAGTCGTCTCCTAGCGGGAGTGCGGGAGCAGTACTTC
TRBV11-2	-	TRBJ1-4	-	CASSPRMATNEKLFF	TGTGCCAGCAGCCCTAGGATGGCAACTAATGAAAAACTGTTTTTT
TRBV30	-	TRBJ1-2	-	CAWISRWDGYTF	TGTGCCTGGATTTCCAGGTGGGATGGCTACACCTTC
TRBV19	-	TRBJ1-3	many	CASSIGGHTIYF	TGTGCCAGTAGTATAGGAGGGCACACCATATATTTT
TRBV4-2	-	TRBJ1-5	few	CASSQDGLGNQPQHF	TGTGCCAGCAGCCAAGATGGGCTGGGCAATCAGCCCCAGCATTTT
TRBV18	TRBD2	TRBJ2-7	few	CASSPYYLAGGPYEQYF	TGTGCCAGCTCACCATACTATTTGGCGGGAGGGCCCTACGAGCAGTACTTC
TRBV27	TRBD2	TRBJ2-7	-	CASSFRLADSYEQYF	TGTGCCAGCAGTTTTCGACTAGCGGACTCCTACGAGCAGTACTTC
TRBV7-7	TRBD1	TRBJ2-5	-	CASSQGQGAVETQYF	TGTGCCAGCAGCCAGGGACAGGGGGCAGTGGAGACCCAGTACTTC
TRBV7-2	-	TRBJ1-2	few	CASSLMEGDYGYTF	TGTGCCAGCAGCTTAATGGAGGGAGACTATGGCTACACCTTC
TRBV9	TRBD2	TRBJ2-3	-	CASSSILAGTTDTQYF	TGTGCCAGCAGCTCAATCCTAGCGGGAACCACAGATACGCAGTATTTT
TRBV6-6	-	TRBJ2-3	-	CASSYSRDTQYF	TGTGCCAGCAGTTACTCGCGAGATACGCAGTATTTT
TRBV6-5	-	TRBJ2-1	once	CASSYQGPYNEQFF	TGTGCCAGCAGTTACCAGGGGCCTTACAATGAGCAGTTCTTC
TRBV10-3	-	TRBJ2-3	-	CAVGGLGNTDTQYF	TGTGCCGTAGGAGGTTTGGGGAACACAGATACGCAGTATTTT
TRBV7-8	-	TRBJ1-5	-	CASSPWGGAGQPQHF	TGTGCCAGCAGCCCCTGGGGTGGGGCGGGGCAGCCCCAGCATTTT